This T cell receptor beta chain was sequenced for a study of blood T cell repertoires in COVID-19. Overall study context: Samples representing acute and convalescent COVID-19 were sourced from the United States, Italy and Spain.

This CDR3 comprises 12 residues. Germline CDR1 and CDR2: SNHLY and FYNNEI. The ends were cut back, 5 bases at V and 8 bases at J, with 12 bases in the middle. Under the authors' procedure: The assay estimated nucleated cells by amplifying reference gene primers. Profiling relied on immunoSEQ multiplex PCR, and the TCRdb table lists in-frame clones only, not all of them. The V and J calls and the clone size are those of that table, but D and trimming were determined from the DNA. The sample has approximately 36,000 clones, 75% to 90% seen once. The sequenced material came from peripheral blood. The sequence derives from a man in his 60s with acute or convalescent COVID-19. The chain couples TRBV2 to TRBJ1-1; TRBD1 might be the D (6 bases). This CDR3 is CASSSQGAEAFF. DNA of the CDR3: TGTGCCAGCAGTTCACAGGGAGCCGAAGCTTTCTTT.